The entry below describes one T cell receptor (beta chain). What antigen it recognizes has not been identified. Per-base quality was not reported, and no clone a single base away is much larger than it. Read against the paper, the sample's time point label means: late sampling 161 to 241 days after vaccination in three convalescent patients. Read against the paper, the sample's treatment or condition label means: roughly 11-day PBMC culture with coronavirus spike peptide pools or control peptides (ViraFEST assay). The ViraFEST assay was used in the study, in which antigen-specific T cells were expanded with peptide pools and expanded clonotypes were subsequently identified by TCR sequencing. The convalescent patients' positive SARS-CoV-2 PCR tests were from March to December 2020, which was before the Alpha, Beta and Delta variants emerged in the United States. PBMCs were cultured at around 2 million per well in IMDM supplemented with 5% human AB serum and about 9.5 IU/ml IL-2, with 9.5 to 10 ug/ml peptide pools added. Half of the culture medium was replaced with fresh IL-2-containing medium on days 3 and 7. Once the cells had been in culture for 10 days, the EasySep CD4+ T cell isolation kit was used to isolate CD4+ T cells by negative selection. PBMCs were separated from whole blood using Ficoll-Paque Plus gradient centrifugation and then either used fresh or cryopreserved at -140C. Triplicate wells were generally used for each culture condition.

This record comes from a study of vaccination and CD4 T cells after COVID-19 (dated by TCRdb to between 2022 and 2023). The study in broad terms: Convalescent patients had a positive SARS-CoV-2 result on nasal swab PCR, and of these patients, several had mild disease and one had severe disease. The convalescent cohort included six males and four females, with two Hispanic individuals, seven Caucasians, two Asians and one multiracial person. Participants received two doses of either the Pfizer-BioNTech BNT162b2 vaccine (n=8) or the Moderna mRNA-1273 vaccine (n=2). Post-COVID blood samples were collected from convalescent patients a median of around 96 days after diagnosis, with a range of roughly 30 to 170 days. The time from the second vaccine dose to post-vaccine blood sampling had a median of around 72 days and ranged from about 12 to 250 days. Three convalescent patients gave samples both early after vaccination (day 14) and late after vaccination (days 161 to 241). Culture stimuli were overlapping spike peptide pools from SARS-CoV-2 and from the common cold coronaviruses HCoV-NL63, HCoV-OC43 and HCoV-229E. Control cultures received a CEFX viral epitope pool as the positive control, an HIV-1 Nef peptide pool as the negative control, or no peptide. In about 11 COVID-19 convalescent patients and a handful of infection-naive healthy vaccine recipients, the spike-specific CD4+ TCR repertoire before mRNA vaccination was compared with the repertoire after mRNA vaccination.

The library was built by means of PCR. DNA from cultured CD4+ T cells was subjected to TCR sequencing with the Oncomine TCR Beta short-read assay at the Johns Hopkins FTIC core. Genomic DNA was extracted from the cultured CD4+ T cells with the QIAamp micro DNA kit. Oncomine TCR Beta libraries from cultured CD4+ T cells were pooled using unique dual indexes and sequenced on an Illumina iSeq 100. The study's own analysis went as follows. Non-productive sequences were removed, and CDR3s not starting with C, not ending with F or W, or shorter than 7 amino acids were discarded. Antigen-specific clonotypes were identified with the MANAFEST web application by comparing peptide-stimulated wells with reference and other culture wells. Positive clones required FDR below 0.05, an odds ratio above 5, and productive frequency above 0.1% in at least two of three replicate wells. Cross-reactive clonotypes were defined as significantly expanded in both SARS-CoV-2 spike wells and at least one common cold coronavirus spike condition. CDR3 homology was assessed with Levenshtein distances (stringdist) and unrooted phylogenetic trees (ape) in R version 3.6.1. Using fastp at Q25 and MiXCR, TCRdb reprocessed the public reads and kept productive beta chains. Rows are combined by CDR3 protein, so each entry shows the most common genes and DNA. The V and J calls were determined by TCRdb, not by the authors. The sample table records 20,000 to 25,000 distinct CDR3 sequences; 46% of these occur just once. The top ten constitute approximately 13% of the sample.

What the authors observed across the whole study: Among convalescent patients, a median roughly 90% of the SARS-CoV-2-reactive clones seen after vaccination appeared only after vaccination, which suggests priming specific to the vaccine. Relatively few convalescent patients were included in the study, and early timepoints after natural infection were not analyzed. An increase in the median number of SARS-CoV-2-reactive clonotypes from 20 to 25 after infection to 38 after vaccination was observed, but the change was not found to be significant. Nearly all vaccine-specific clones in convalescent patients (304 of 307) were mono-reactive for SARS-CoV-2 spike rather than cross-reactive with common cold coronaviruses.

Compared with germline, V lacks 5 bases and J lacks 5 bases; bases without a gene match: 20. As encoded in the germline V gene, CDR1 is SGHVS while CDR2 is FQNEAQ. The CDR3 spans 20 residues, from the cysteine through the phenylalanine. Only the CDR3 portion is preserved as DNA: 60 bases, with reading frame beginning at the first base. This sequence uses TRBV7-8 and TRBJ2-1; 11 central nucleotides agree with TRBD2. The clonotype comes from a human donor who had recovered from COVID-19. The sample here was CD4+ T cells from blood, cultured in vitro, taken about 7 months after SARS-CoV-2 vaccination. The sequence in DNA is TGTGCCAGCAGCCGTCGTTGGGGGGTAAGAGGGACTAGCGGAAACAATGAGCAGTTCTTC. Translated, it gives CASSRRWGVRGTSGNNEQFF.